This T cell receptor (beta chain) stems from a study of cytomegalovirus exposure and HLA in healthy donors. Study as a whole: Prior work identified 117 million unique TCR beta sequences in 150 million to 200 million T cells. Findings and limits, study-wide: In vitro experiments confirmed that three CMV-associated chains were specific for CMV antigens. Listed as cytomegalovirus-associated were 164 TCR beta chains.

This clone has just a few counts. Its specificity is not known. The CDR3 consists of 15 residues. Germline lookup yields CDR1 LNHDA and CDR2 SQIVND (reference sequence). The ends lost 6 bases at V and 2 bases at J; junction bases unmatched: 6. The PCR made use of 60 Vbeta and 13 Jbeta primers. Repertoires were generated with immunoSEQ multiplex PCR, while TCRdb's copy carries only in-frame clones and drops some. The profile shows 200,000 or so clones, roughly 83% of them singletons. This chain uses TRBV19 with TRBJ1-5, with TRBD1 identical over 8 bases. The sequenced sample was PBMCs. This TCR was recovered from a male donor in good health and CMV-seropositive. The chain's CDR3 is CASSLTGVGNQPQHF. CDR3 DNA sequence: TGTGCCAGTAGCTTGACAGGGGTAGGCAATCAGCCCCAGCATTTT.